Listed here are 10 T cell receptor beta chains from one sample, sequenced in a study of OX40 agonist ivuxolimab in advanced cancers. The method was the immunoSEQ multiplex PCR assay. TCRdb obtained this table from immuneACCESS and retained in-frame rearrangements with V and J assigned. These tables miss some clones; where compared with another copy, unresolved V genes account for less than half of the shortfall, and the remainder is unexplained. The sample table lists more than 45,000 clones, 70% to 90% of them with a count of one. The ten top clones hold over 0.7% of the sample. The starting material was CD4+ or CD8+ T cells sorted from blood, obtained in a trial of the OX40 agonist ivuxolimab. The source is an adult with an advanced solid tumor such as melanoma, head and neck, liver or kidney cancer.

The chain has TRBV11-3 and TRBJ1-1; tentatively, D is TRBD1 (5 bases). This CDR3 spans 14 amino acids. Germline lookup yields CDR1 SGHNT and CDR2 YENEEA. V shed 1 base and J shed 5 bases, with 11 bases lying between them. CDR3 DNA: TGTGCCAGCAGCTTAGGCACACAGGCAACTGAAGCTTTCTTT. This codes for CASSLGTQATEAFF.

This clone was found a few times. The chain recombines TRBV4-2 with TRBJ2-5, with 10 bases that match TRBD2. V was pared by 2 bases and J by 5 bases, with 11 bases of the junction left unmatched. This CDR3 is 17 amino acids long. Germline V gene data show CDR1 as LGHNA and CDR2 as YNFKEQ. This CDR3 reads CASSQPSGGAGSETQYF. In nucleotides, the CDR3 is TGTGCCAGCAGCCAACCGAGCGGGGGGGCAGGTTCGGAGACCCAGTACTTC.

The chain links TRBV19 to TRBJ1-4; 9 bases fit TRBD1. This CDR3 region has 14 residues. Trimming at V came to 4 bases and at J to 8 bases, leaving 5 bases not matched to a gene. Germline V gene data show CDR1 as LNHDA and CDR2 as SQIVND (reference sequence). The CDR3 protein is CASSTNRGHEKLFF. The DNA of the CDR3 is TGTGCCAGTAGTACCAACAGGGGGCACGAAAAACTGTTTTTT.

Only one count was recorded for this clone. The rearrangement joins TRBV7-9 to TRBJ2-7; D gene uncertain. V gave up 9 bases and J gave up 3 bases, with 9 bases separating them. The CDR3 contains 11 residues. Germline CDR1 is SEHNR and CDR2 is FQNEAQ (reference sequence). CDR3 loop: CASTVGYEQYF. CDR3 nucleotides: TGTGCCAGTACCGTCGGCTACGAGCAGTACTTC.

This chain links TRBV5-1 with TRBJ2-7; 10 nucleotides match TRBD2. Trimming took 4 bases from V and 4 from J; bases not matched to a gene: 5. The germline V gene encodes CDR1 SGHRS and CDR2 YFSETQ. The CDR3 contains 14 residues. CDR3 sequence reads: CASSPGTSEYEQYF. The CDR3 DNA sequence: TGCGCCAGCAGCCCCGGGACTAGCGAGTACGAGCAGTACTTC.

This chain joins TRBV5-1 and TRBJ2-2; D not resolved. The V gene's germline CDR1 is SGHRS and CDR2 YFSETQ. The CDR3 runs to 18 residues. The germline V and J ends were trimmed by 0 bases and 1 base, with 16 bases remaining between them. CDR3 protein: CASSLAGVRAKNTGELFF. CDR3 bases: TGCGCCAGCAGCTTGGCCGGCGTTCGCGCGAAGAACACCGGGGAGCTGTTTTTT.

This rearrangement joins TRBV5-1 to TRBJ2-5, with 7 nucleotides matching TRBD1. The CDR3 spans 14 residues. The J segment lost 5 bases and the V segment lost 3 bases, leaving 7 bases of the junction unmatched. From germline, CDR1 is SGHRS and CDR2 YFSETQ. CDR3 DNA sequence: TGCGCCAGCAGCTGGAAGGGGGCAGGGGAGACCCAGTACTTC. Amino acid sequence: CASSWKGAGETQYF. The full variable domain, completed using reference TRBV5-1 and TRBJ2-5, is KAGVTQTPRYLIKTRGQQVTLSCSPISGHRSVSWYQQTPGQGLQFLFEYFSETQRNKGNFPGRFSGRQFSNSRSEMNVSTLELGDSALYLCASSWKGAGETQYFGPGTRLLVL.

The CDR3 DNA sequence: TGTGCCAGCAGTGAACTAAGTCAGCTCTATGGCTACACCTTC. Protein sequence: CASSELSQLYGYTF. The J gene is TRBJ1-2, the V gene TRBV2; the D is unclear. The CDR3 covers 14 residues. CDR1 and CDR2 from the germline V gene are SNHLY and FYNNEI. Trimming left V 2 bases short and J 4 bases short, with 11 bases between.

This sequence joins TRBV21-1 and TRBJ2-7; the D call of TRBD2 is as the table states it, not checked on the DNA. TRBV21-1 is flagged as a pseudogene. The CDR3 contains 14 residues. The DNA for the CDR3 is TGTGCCAGCATAAGGGAGGGGGTCGGCTACGAGCAGTACTTC. Translating it yields CASIREGVGYEQYF.

The chain combines TRBV5-1 with TRBJ1-2; 8 bases agree with TRBD1. The CDR3 has 13 residues. V lost 4 bases and J lost 4; bases outside the gene matches: 3. Germline V CDR1 and CDR2: SGHRS, YFSETQ. The CDR3 nucleotides read TGCGCCAGCAGCCAACAGGGGGGCTATGGCTACACCTTC. It encodes CASSQQGGYGYTF.